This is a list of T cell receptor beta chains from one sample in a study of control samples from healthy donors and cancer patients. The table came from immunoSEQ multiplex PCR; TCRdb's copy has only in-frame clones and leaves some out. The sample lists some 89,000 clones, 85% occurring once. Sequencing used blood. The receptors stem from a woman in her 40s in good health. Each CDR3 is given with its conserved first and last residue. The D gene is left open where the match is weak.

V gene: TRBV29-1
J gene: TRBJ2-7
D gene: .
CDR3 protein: CSARTGLGSYEQYF

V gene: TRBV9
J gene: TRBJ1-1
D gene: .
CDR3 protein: CASSYTRTGTEAFF

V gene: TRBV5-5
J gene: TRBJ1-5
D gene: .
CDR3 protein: CASRAGTLDQPQHF

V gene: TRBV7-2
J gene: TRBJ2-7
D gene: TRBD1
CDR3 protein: CASRPGQAYEQYF

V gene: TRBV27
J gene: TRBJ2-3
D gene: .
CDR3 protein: CASRPGLSTDTQYF

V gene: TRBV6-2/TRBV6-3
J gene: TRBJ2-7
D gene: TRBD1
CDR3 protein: CASSWDRANEQYF

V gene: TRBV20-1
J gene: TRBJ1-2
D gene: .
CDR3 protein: CSARTEYGYTF

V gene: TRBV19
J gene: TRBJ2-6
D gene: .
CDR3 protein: CASSRQATSSGANVLTF

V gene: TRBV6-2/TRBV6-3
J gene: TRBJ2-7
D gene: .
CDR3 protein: CASSFNRISYEQYF

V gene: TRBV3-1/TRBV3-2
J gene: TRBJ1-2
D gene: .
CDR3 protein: CASSPATLRDGYTF

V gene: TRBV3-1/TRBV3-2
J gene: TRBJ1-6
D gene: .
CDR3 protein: CASSAWDGYNSPLHF

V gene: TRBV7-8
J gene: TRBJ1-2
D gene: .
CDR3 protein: CASSSSTARGGYTF

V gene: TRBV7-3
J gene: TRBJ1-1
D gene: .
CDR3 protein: CASSLGQNTEAFF

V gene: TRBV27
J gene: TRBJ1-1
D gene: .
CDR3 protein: CASSIYLGGGEAFF

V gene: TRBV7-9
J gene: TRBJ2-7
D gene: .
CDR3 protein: CASSLVGGNPYEQYF

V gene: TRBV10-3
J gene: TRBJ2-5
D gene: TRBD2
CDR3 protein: CAISESEVAGQTQYF

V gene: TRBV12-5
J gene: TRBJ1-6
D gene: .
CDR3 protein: CASGLDRHNSPLHF

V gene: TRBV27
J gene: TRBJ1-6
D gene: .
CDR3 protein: CASSLLGRSSYNSPLHF

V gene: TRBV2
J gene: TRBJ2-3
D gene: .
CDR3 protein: CASRERGASYTDTQYF

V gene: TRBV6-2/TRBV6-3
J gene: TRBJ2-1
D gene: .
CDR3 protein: CASSYRGDINEQFF